The clone carrying this TCR beta chain occurred many times. Its antigen remains unknown. The data were taken from a study of T cell repertoires in cytomegalovirus infection. Study details: Public TCR beta signatures marked donors with CMV infection and the matching HLA. Study results and limitations: Clonotype analysis showed dominance of the ex vivo response by HLA-C-restricted CMV-specific TCR beta clonotypes. Pooled public TCR beta family frequency picked out CMV carriers with the relevant HLA.

Each CDR3 protein is one row after TCRdb ran MiXCR on the reads. Here the sample spans over 300,000 distinct CDR3 sequences, over 7.5% being singletons. CDR3 length equals 18 residues. V lost 5 bases to trimming and J lost 0 bases, with 19 bases between them. Per the germline V gene, CDR1 is MNHNY and CDR2 is SVGAGI (reference sequence). The receptor's source is a human donor in good health (CMV status not recorded). Some clones in this sample may be carry-over from other donors' samples. This chain links TRBV6-6 with TRBJ1-4; no reliable D call. Sequenced sample: PBMCs. The CDR3 DNA follows: TGTGCCAGCAGTCCCAAATCCGGGGTCTGGGCAACTAATGAAAAACTGTTTTTT. It codes for CASSPKSGVWATNEKLFF.